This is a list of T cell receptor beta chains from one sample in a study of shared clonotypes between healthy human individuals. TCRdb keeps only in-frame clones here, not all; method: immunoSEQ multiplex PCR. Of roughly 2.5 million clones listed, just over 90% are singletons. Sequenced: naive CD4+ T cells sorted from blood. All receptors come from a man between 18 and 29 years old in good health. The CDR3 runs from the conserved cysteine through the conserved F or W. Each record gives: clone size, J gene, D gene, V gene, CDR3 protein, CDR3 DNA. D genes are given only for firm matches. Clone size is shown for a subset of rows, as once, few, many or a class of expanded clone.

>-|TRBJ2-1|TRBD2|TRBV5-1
CASASGGPNEQFF
TGCGCCAGCGCTAGCGGGGGGCCCAATGAGCAGTTCTTC
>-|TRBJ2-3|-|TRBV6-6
CASSGNGVGTDTQYF
TGTGCCAGCAGTGGGAACGGGGTCGGCACAGATACGCAGTATTTT
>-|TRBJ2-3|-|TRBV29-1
CSVEGSTDTQYF
TGCAGCGTTGAAGGAAGCACAGATACGCAGTATTTT
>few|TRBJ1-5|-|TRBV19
CASSDTSNQPQHF
TGTGCCAGTAGCGACACTAGCAATCAGCCCCAGCATTTT
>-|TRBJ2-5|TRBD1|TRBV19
CASSKATGGSETQYF
TGTGCCAGTAGTAAGGCGACAGGGGGATCGGAGACCCAGTACTTC
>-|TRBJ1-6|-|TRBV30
CAWNPGHRNSPLHF
TGTGCCTGGAACCCTGGGCATAGGAACTCACCCCTCCACTTT
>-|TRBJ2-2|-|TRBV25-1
CASSADRFTGELFF
TGTGCCAGCAGTGCCGACAGGTTCACCGGGGAGCTGTTTTTT
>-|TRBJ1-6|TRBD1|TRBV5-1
CASSSGEGTGLSPLHF
TGCGCCAGCAGCTCGGGCGAGGGGACAGGGCTTTCACCCCTCCACTTT
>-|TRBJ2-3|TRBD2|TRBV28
CASSRGGTDTQYF
TGTGCCAGCAGTCGGGGGGGTACAGATACGCAGTATTTT
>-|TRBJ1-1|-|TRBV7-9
CASSLKGHLMNTEAFF
TGTGCCAGCAGCTTAAAAGGACACTTGATGAACACTGAAGCTTTCTTT
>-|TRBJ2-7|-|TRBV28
CASGRTDPYEQYF
TGTGCCAGCGGAAGGACGGATCCCTACGAGCAGTACTTC
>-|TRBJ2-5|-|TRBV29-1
CSVPLGVAETQYF
TGCAGCGTCCCTCTAGGGGTTGCGGAGACCCAGTACTTC
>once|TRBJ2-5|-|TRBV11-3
CASSLDAGGETQYF
TGTGCCAGCAGCTTAGATGCGGGTGGCGAGACCCAGTACTTC
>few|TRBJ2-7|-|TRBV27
CAMLGREQYF
TGTGCGATGCTAGGACGAGAGCAGTACTTC
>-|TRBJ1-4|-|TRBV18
CASSPNTGSNEKLFF
TGTGCCAGCTCACCAAATACGGGGAGTAATGAAAAACTGTTTTTT
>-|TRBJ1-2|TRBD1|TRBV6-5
CASSYSGGQHYGYTF
TGTGCCAGCAGTTACTCTGGGGGACAGCACTATGGCTACACCTTC
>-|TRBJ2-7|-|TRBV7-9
CASSNSGPYEQYF
TGTGCCAGCAGTAATAGCGGCCCCTACGAGCAGTACTTC